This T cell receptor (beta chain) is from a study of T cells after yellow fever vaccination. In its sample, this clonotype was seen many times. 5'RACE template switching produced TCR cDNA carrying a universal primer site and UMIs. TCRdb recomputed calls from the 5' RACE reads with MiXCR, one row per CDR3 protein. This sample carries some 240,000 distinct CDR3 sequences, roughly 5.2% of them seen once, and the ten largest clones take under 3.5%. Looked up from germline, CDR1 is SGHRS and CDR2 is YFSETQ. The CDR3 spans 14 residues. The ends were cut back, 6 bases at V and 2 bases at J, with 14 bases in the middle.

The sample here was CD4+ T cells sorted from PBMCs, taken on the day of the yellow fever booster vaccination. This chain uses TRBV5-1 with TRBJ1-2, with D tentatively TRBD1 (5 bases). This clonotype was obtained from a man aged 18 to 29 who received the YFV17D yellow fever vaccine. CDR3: CASNQGDRNYGYTF. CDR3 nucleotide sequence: TGCGCCAGCAACCAAGGGGACCGCAACTATGGCTACACCTTC. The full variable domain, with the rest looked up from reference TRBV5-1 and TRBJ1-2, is KAGVTQTPRYLIKTRGQQVTLSCSPISGHRSVSWYQQTPGQGLQFLFEYFSETQRNKGNFPGRFSGRQFSNSRSEMNVSTLELGDSALYLCASNQGDRNYGYTFGSGTRLTVV.